The next 3 T cell receptor beta chains were all read from a single sample in a study of CD8 T cell repertoires and HIV-1 epitope variants. TCRdb's copy holds only in-frame clones and misses some; the assay was immunoSEQ multiplex PCR. The sample records under 100,000 clones, roughly 80% being singletons. The specimen sequenced was uncultured baseline CD8+ T cells from peripheral blood mononuclear cells (PBMCs). The receptor source for this set is a male donor with HIV.

This clone showed up just once. In nucleotides, the CDR3 is TGTGCCAGCAGCTTAGGACAGGCGGACGGGGAGCTGTTTTTT. Translated: CASSLGQADGELFF. The V gene is TRBV7-7, the J gene TRBJ2-2, with a possible D match to TRBD1 (6 bases). V lost 1 base, J lost 7 bases, and 10 bases lay in between. This CDR3 is 14 amino acids long. Germline V gene sequence: CDR1 SSHAT, CDR2 FNYEAQ (reference sequence).

The CDR3 loop is CASSYVGWNEKLFF. CDR3 coding DNA: TGTGCCAGCAGTTACGTCGGGTGGAATGAAAAACTGTTTTTT. The chain uses TRBV6-6 and TRBJ1-4, with D hard to call. Deletions cut 2 bases from V and 5 bases from J, with 9 bases between. The CDR3 has 14 amino acids. Per germline, CDR1 MNHNY and CDR2 SVGAGI (reference sequence).

This clone turned up a few times. The chain employs TRBV7-8 and TRBJ1-2; no clear D gene. The CDR3 has 13 amino acids. The germline V gene encodes CDR1 SGHVS and CDR2 FQNEAQ. V lost 5 bases, J lost 7 bases, and 14 bases lay in between. This CDR3 reads CASSPLMGSGYTF. For the CDR3, the DNA is TGTGCCAGCAGCCCACTGATGGGGTCTGGCTACACCTTC.